The rows below give T cell receptor beta chains drawn from one sample of a study of T cell repertoires in cytomegalovirus infection. These TCRs' antigens remain unknown. TCRdb used MiXCR to reprocess the reads, holding one entry per CDR3 protein. The profile shows fewer than 650,000 distinct CDR3 sequences, around two fifths of them singletons. This specimen was cultured PBMCs, taken from culture after CMV antigen stimulation. All receptors derive from a human donor in good health (CMV status not recorded). Some clones in this sample may be carry-over from other donors' samples. The CDR3 runs from the conserved cysteine through the conserved F or W. The D gene is left open where the match is weak. Expanded clones get a size class; other rows say once, few or many, or leave the size out.

NA,TRBD1,TRBV5-6,TRBJ1-1,TGTGCCAGCAGCTGGGGGACAGGGAAGAACATGAACACTGAAGCTTTCTTT,CASSWGTGKNMNTEAFF
NA,NA,TRBV30,TRBJ2-3,TGTGCCTGGAGCGAACGTACGCAGTATTTT,CAWSERTQYF
few,TRBD1,TRBV4-1,TRBJ1-5,TGCGCCAGCAGCCTTCTAGGGACAGGGATTACAGGACAGCCCCAGCATTTT,CASSLLGTGITGQPQHF
NA,TRBD1,TRBV7-2,TRBJ2-5,TGTGCCAGCAGCTTAGGAGACAGGGATCGAGAGACCCAGTACTTC,CASSLGDRDRETQYF
once,NA,TRBV12-3/TRBV12-4,TRBJ2-3,TGTGCCAGCAGTTTAACTTCCGGAGGGGCTCAGAATACGCAGTATTTT,CASSLTSGGAQNTQYF
few,TRBD2,TRBV2,TRBJ2-2,TGTGCCAGCAGTGTGAGGGAGGGGAACGGGGAGCTGTTTTTT,CASSVREGNGELFF
NA,NA,TRBV5-1,TRBJ2-4,TGCGCCAGCAGCTTGGTTCCTCGTTCCGAAAACATTCAGTACTTC,CASSLVPRSENIQYF
NA,NA,TRBV28,TRBJ2-5,TGTGCCAGCAGGGAGGGAGCACAGGAGACCCAGTACTTC,CASREGAQETQYF
few,TRBD1,TRBV6-5,TRBJ2-7,TGTGCCAGCAGTCGGGACAGCCAATACGAGCAGTACTTC,CASSRDSQYEQYF
NA,NA,TRBV15,TRBJ1-1,TGTGCCACCGGTCTTGGGACCCATAAAGAAGCTTTCTTT,CATGLGTHKEAFF
once,NA,TRBV2,TRBJ1-3,TGTGCCAGCAGTGAAGCGCGGTGGGGGTACTCTGGAAACACCATATATTTT,CASSEARWGYSGNTIYF
few,NA,TRBV12-3/TRBV12-4,TRBJ2-3,TGTGCCAGCAGTCCCGGGAGCCGAACTAGCACAGATACGCAGTATTTT,CASSPGSRTSTDTQYF
few,NA,TRBV12-3/TRBV12-4,TRBJ1-1,TGTGCCAGCAGTTTACTCTGGGATACTGAAGCTTTCTTT,CASSLLWDTEAFF
few,TRBD2,TRBV7-2,TRBJ2-7,TGTGCCAGCAGTTCCGAGCCTAGCGGGTTATACGAGCAGTACTTC,CASSSEPSGLYEQYF
NA,NA,TRBV19,TRBJ2-5,TGTGCCAGTATTGGCCCCTCATGGACAGTGAATCAAGAGACCCAGTACTTC,CASIGPSWTVNQETQYF
NA,TRBD2,TRBV7-9,TRBJ2-7,TGTGCCAGCAGCTTTTTAGCGGGAGGTTTCTACGAGCAGTACTTC,CASSFLAGGFYEQYF
NA,NA,TRBV4-2,TRBJ1-1,TGTGCCAGCAGCCAGGAGGGGGTGGGGGGTCGCACTGAAGCTTTCTTT,CASSQEGVGGRTEAFF
NA,NA,TRBV9,TRBJ2-7,TGTGCCAGCAGCGCCGGCCCTGGCGGCGAGCAGTACTTC,CASSAGPGGEQYF
few,TRBD1,TRBV20-1,TRBJ1-1,TGCAGTGCGAGACCAGGGGGAGAAATTACTGAAGCTTTCTTT,CSARPGGEITEAFF
NA,NA,TRBV7-8,TRBJ1-6,TGTGCCAGCAGCTTAGTGGAGGAACCCCTCCACTTT,CASSLVEEPLHF
few,NA,TRBV4-2,TRBJ1-3,TGTGCCAGCAGCCCGGACCCGAGGAACACCATATATTTT,CASSPDPRNTIYF
NA,NA,TRBV20-1,TRBJ2-1,TGCAGTGCTCCACGGGGGACAAATTTCTATGAGCAGTTCTTC,CSAPRGTNFYEQFF
NA,TRBD1,TRBV11-2,TRBJ2-7,TGTGCCAGCAGCTCAAAGACAGGGGGGGGGGTCGAGCAGTACTTC,CASSSKTGGGVEQYF
few,TRBD2,TRBV9,TRBJ2-2,TGTGCCAGCAGCAGCCGACTAGCGGGAAACGGGGAGCTGTTTTTT,CASSSRLAGNGELFF
NA,TRBD1,TRBV7-9,TRBJ1-5,TGTGCCAGCAGCTTAGCCGGGACAGCCCCAGGGCAGCCCCAGCATTTT,CASSLAGTAPGQPQHF
NA,TRBD2,TRBV28,TRBJ2-1,TGTGCCAGCGAGACTAGCGGGGCCCTGAATGAGCAGTTCTTC,CASETSGALNEQFF
NA,NA,TRBV4-1,TRBJ2-2,TGCGCCAGCAGCCAGAGGGAGCGGAGGGTGGAGCTGTTTTTT,CASSQRERRVELFF
NA,TRBD1,TRBV7-8,TRBJ2-1,TGTGCCAGCAGCACCCGGACAGGGAGGTCCTACAATGAGCAGTTCTTC,CASSTRTGRSYNEQFF
few,NA,TRBV6-5,TRBJ2-7,TGTGCCAGCAGCCCACTGAAGGGAGGTGGCTACGAGCAGTACTTC,CASSPLKGGGYEQYF
NA,NA,TRBV7-8,TRBJ1-3,TGTGCCAGCAGCCGTTCAACAGGGCGCCCCGGGAACACCATATATTTT,CASSRSTGRPGNTIYF
NA,NA,TRBV4-3,TRBJ1-2,TGCGCCAGCAGCCAAGCGAGCGGTTCTCTGGGCTACACCTTC,CASSQASGSLGYTF
NA,NA,TRBV7-2,TRBJ2-7,TGTGCCAGCAGCCCGGACGCCGCCTACCACGAGCAGTACTTC,CASSPDAAYHEQYF
NA,NA,TRBV28,TRBJ1-1,TGTGCCAGCAGACGATACACTGAAGCTTTCTTT,CASRRYTEAFF
NA,NA,TRBV6-1,TRBJ2-5,TGTGCCAGCAGTGAAGCAGGGGGAGAGACCCAGTACTTC,CASSEAGGETQYF
many,TRBD2,TRBV7-2,TRBJ2-3,TGTGCCAGCAGCTTTGGAGCGGGAGGGAGCACAGATACGCAGTATTTT,CASSFGAGGSTDTQYF
few,NA,TRBV28,TRBJ2-7,TGTGCCAGCATCCTCCTCAGGGATGCCGAGCAGTACTTC,CASILLRDAEQYF
NA,NA,TRBV12-3/TRBV12-4,TRBJ2-5,TGTGCCAGCAGAGAGGGGGGCGCCCAAGAGACCCAGTACTTC,CASREGGAQETQYF
few,TRBD2,TRBV7-6,TRBJ2-5,TGTGCCAGCAGCTTCGCGGGGGGCCTACAAGAGACCCAGTACTTC,CASSFAGGLQETQYF
many,TRBD2,TRBV7-2,TRBJ2-5,TGTGCCAGCAGCCCGGGGGGGGCGCAAGAGACCCAGTACTTC,CASSPGGAQETQYF
NA,NA,TRBV4-1,TRBJ2-7,TGCGCCAGCAGGGCGGGCCCTGGTTCCTACGAGCAGTACTTC,CASRAGPGSYEQYF
NA,NA,TRBV11-1,TRBJ2-3,TGTGCCAGCAGCTTCGACTGGAATACAGATACGCAGTATTTT,CASSFDWNTDTQYF
NA,NA,TRBV4-1,TRBJ2-7,TGTGCCAGCAGCCAAGGAATGCTGGCAGGGGACGAGCAGTACTTC,CASSQGMLAGDEQYF
NA,NA,TRBV19,TRBJ2-7,TGTGCCAGTAGAGGGGCGGGGACCTACGAGCAGTACTTC,CASRGAGTYEQYF
many,TRBD1,TRBV7-2,TRBJ2-7,TGTGCCAGCAGCTTAAGGGGGCGCTCTAGAAACGAGCAGTACTTC,CASSLRGRSRNEQYF
NA,NA,TRBV6-2/TRBV6-3,TRBJ1-2,TGTGCCAGCAGTTACTCCCTTTTGGACAGTTATTATGGCTACACCTTC,CASSYSLLDSYYGYTF